A single TCR beta chain is shown here with its context. The data are from a study of blood T cell repertoires in COVID-19. Study summary: Whether acute or convalescent, the COVID-19 samples came from the United States, Italy and Spain. T cells, B-cell-depleted T cells, or PBMCs provided the cDNA or gDNA that served as material.

In the original analysis: It was from reference gene primer amplification that nucleated cell counts were estimated. Produced via immunoSEQ multiplex PCR; TCRdb's table is partial and in-frame only. The DNA was the basis for D and trimming; V, J and clone size are from that table. This sample has fewer than 150,000 clones, with more than 80% found just once. The CDR3 has 14 residues. Germline CDR1 KGHSH, CDR2 LQKENI. V trimming: 3 bases; J trimming: 4 bases; junction bases outside the gene matches: 4. The TCR sequence derives from a human donor in a cohort sampled during active COVID-19. The sample taken for sequencing was peripheral blood. The chain couples TRBV18 to TRBJ2-5, with TRBD1 identical over 8 bases. CDR3 loop: CASSPSTGVETQYF. The CDR3 nucleotides read TGTGCCAGCTCACCTTCGACAGGGGTAGAGACCCAGTACTTC.